This is a list of T cell receptor beta chains from one sample in a study of T cells in Graves' hyperthyroidism and ophthalmopathy. TCRdb reprocessed the multiplex PCR reads via MiXCR and lists one record per CDR3 protein. The data show 550,000 to 650,000 distinct CDR3 sequences, approximately 13% seen once. The sample consisted of blood. Every receptor here comes from a woman under 40 with Graves' hyperthyroidism that later progressed to Graves' ophthalmopathy. Each CDR3 is given with its conserved first and last residue. The D gene is left open where the match is weak. Clone size is not always given. Where it is, it says once, few, many or a class for expanded clones.

v_gene: TRBV11-2
d_gene: .
abundance: many
j_gene: TRBJ2-7
CDR3aa: CASSLVQPYSYEQYF
CDR3nt: TGTGCCAGCAGCTTAGTCCAACCCTACTCCTACGAGCAGTACTTC

v_gene: TRBV27
d_gene: TRBD2
abundance: few
j_gene: TRBJ2-1
CDR3aa: CASSSLSSGSFNEQFF
CDR3nt: TGTGCCAGCAGTTCACTATCTAGCGGGAGCTTCAATGAGCAGTTCTTC

v_gene: TRBV7-9
d_gene: .
abundance: many
j_gene: TRBJ1-2
CDR3aa: CASSDGQKLANYGYTF
CDR3nt: TGTGCCAGCAGCGACGGACAGAAGTTAGCTAACTATGGCTACACCTTC

v_gene: TRBV20-1
d_gene: .
abundance: .
j_gene: TRBJ2-5
CDR3aa: CSARSVARQETQYF
CDR3nt: TGCAGTGCTAGATCGGTAGCACGGCAAGAGACCCAGTACTTC

v_gene: TRBV3-1
d_gene: .
abundance: many
j_gene: TRBJ2-7
CDR3aa: CASSQSDGGDEQYF
CDR3nt: TGTGCCAGCAGCCAGAGCGACGGTGGGGACGAGCAGTACTTC

v_gene: TRBV28
d_gene: TRBD1
abundance: .
j_gene: TRBJ2-4
CDR3aa: CASHGQGSNIQYF
CDR3nt: TGTGCCAGCCACGGACAGGGCTCAAACATTCAGTACTTC

v_gene: TRBV6-5
d_gene: .
abundance: many
j_gene: TRBJ1-6
CDR3aa: CASSYTTGSNSPLHF
CDR3nt: TGTGCCAGCAGTTACACAACAGGGAGTAATTCACCCCTCCACTTT

v_gene: TRBV11-3
d_gene: .
abundance: many
j_gene: TRBJ2-7
CDR3aa: CASSHNYEQYF
CDR3nt: TGTGCCAGCAGCCATAACTACGAGCAGTACTTC

v_gene: TRBV4-3
d_gene: .
abundance: many
j_gene: TRBJ1-1
CDR3aa: CASSQDLGFGAFF
CDR3nt: TGCGCCAGCAGCCAAGACTTGGGGTTTGGAGCTTTCTTT

v_gene: TRBV27
d_gene: .
abundance: many
j_gene: TRBJ2-1
CDR3aa: CASSPPASYEQFF
CDR3nt: TGTGCCAGCAGTCCCCCTGCGTCGTATGAGCAGTTCTTC

v_gene: TRBV11-2
d_gene: .
abundance: many
j_gene: TRBJ1-3
CDR3aa: CASSLVSVTGNTIYF
CDR3nt: TGTGCCAGCAGCTTAGTGTCAGTTACTGGAAACACCATATATTTT

v_gene: TRBV3-1
d_gene: TRBD2
abundance: many
j_gene: TRBJ2-5
CDR3aa: CASKAASGISETQYF
CDR3nt: TGTGCCAGCAAGGCGGCTAGCGGGATTTCAGAGACCCAGTACTTC

v_gene: TRBV4-3
d_gene: .
abundance: .
j_gene: TRBJ2-7
CDR3aa: CASSQDQGRLFEQYF
CDR3nt: TGCGCCAGCAGCCAAGATCAGGGACGGCTTTTCGAGCAGTACTTC

v_gene: TRBV7-2
d_gene: TRBD2
abundance: few
j_gene: TRBJ2-1
CDR3aa: CASNWVRLAGLSGDNEQFF
CDR3nt: TGTGCCAGCAACTGGGTACGACTAGCGGGATTATCTGGGGACAATGAGCAGTTCTTC

v_gene: TRBV2
d_gene: .
abundance: many
j_gene: TRBJ1-4
CDR3aa: CASSREGEKLFF
CDR3nt: TGTGCCAGCAGCCGGGAGGGTGAAAAACTGTTTTTT

v_gene: TRBV28
d_gene: .
abundance: .
j_gene: TRBJ1-4
CDR3aa: CASGPRLGGNEKLFF
CDR3nt: TGTGCCAGCGGACCTCGGCTGGGAGGGAATGAAAAACTGTTTTTT

v_gene: TRBV6-2/TRBV6-3
d_gene: .
abundance: many
j_gene: TRBJ2-1
CDR3aa: CASSLLGGSNNEQFF
CDR3nt: TGTGCCAGCAGCTTGCTAGGCGGGTCCAACAATGAGCAGTTCTTC

v_gene: TRBV7-9
d_gene: TRBD1
abundance: many
j_gene: TRBJ2-5
CDR3aa: CASSSRGQDRGAETQYF
CDR3nt: TGTGCCAGCAGCTCCCGAGGCCAGGACAGGGGGGCGGAGACCCAGTACTTC

v_gene: TRBV12-3/TRBV12-4
d_gene: TRBD1
abundance: many
j_gene: TRBJ2-7
CDR3aa: CASTRTGAEQYF
CDR3nt: TGTGCCAGCACCCGGACAGGGGCTGAGCAGTACTTC

v_gene: TRBV10-3
d_gene: .
abundance: many
j_gene: TRBJ2-7
CDR3aa: CAISPTLYEQYF
CDR3nt: TGTGCCATCAGTCCCACCCTCTACGAGCAGTACTTC

v_gene: TRBV11-3
d_gene: TRBD1
abundance: many
j_gene: TRBJ1-1
CDR3aa: CASSERTGGNTEAFF
CDR3nt: TGTGCCAGCAGTGAAAGGACAGGGGGGAACACTGAAGCTTTCTTT

v_gene: TRBV9
d_gene: TRBD1
abundance: .
j_gene: TRBJ1-2
CDR3aa: CASSTQQGAFGGYTF
CDR3nt: TGTGCCAGCAGCACCCAACAGGGGGCTTTCGGAGGCTACACCTTC

v_gene: TRBV6-2/TRBV6-3
d_gene: TRBD1
abundance: many
j_gene: TRBJ1-1
CDR3aa: CASRQGEGAEAFF
CDR3nt: TGTGCCAGCAGGCAGGGGGAAGGAGCTGAAGCTTTCTTT

v_gene: TRBV5-5
d_gene: .
abundance: .
j_gene: TRBJ2-7
CDR3aa: CASRTRPWGSYEQYF
CDR3nt: TGTGCCAGCAGGACCCGACCTTGGGGATCCTACGAGCAGTACTTC

v_gene: TRBV10-3
d_gene: .
abundance: few
j_gene: TRBJ1-2
CDR3aa: CAISALSGAGYGYTF
CDR3nt: TGTGCCATCAGTGCCTTGTCTGGGGCAGGCTATGGCTACACCTTC

v_gene: TRBV19
d_gene: TRBD1
abundance: many
j_gene: TRBJ1-1
CDR3aa: CASSSTGSTEAFF
CDR3nt: TGTGCCAGTAGTTCGACAGGGAGCACTGAAGCTTTCTTT

v_gene: TRBV6-1
d_gene: .
abundance: many
j_gene: TRBJ1-1
CDR3aa: CASRFMPGNTEAFF
CDR3nt: TGTGCCAGCAGATTTATGCCAGGGAACACTGAAGCTTTCTTT

v_gene: TRBV30
d_gene: .
abundance: many
j_gene: TRBJ1-4
CDR3aa: CAWTGGNREKLFF
CDR3nt: TGTGCCTGGACTGGGGGGAATCGTGAAAAACTGTTTTTT

v_gene: TRBV7-6
d_gene: .
abundance: .
j_gene: TRBJ2-2
CDR3aa: CASTLGTWGTGELFF
CDR3nt: TGTGCCAGCACCCTAGGAACGTGGGGCACCGGGGAGCTGTTTTTT

v_gene: TRBV6-1
d_gene: .
abundance: .
j_gene: TRBJ2-4
CDR3aa: CASRTVGSKNIQYF
CDR3nt: TGTGCCAGCAGGACAGTCGGATCCAAAAACATTCAGTACTTC

v_gene: TRBV6-1
d_gene: .
abundance: .
j_gene: TRBJ2-2
CDR3aa: CASSWPDTTTNTGELFF
CDR3nt: TGTGCCAGTAGCTGGCCGGACACGACTACGAACACCGGGGAGCTGTTTTTT

v_gene: TRBV11-2
d_gene: TRBD2
abundance: many
j_gene: TRBJ2-7
CDR3aa: CASSLGTSGDYEQYF
CDR3nt: TGTGCCAGCAGCTTAGGGACTAGCGGAGATTACGAGCAGTACTTC

v_gene: TRBV4-1
d_gene: TRBD2
abundance: .
j_gene: TRBJ2-1
CDR3aa: CASTGGSYNEQFF
CDR3nt: TGCGCCAGCACGGGGGGATCCTACAATGAGCAGTTCTTC

v_gene: TRBV28
d_gene: .
abundance: many
j_gene: TRBJ2-7
CDR3aa: CASSFRGTSSYEQYF
CDR3nt: TGTGCCAGCAGTTTTAGGGGCACCTCTTCCTACGAGCAGTACTTC

v_gene: TRBV6-5
d_gene: TRBD1
abundance: .
j_gene: TRBJ1-1
CDR3aa: CASSWDRGGTEAFF
CDR3nt: TGTGCCAGCAGTTGGGACAGGGGCGGCACTGAAGCTTTCTTT

v_gene: TRBV20-1
d_gene: TRBD2
abundance: many
j_gene: TRBJ2-1
CDR3aa: CSARTGLAGQTNEQFF
CDR3nt: TGCAGTGCTAGGACAGGACTAGCGGGCCAAACCAATGAGCAGTTCTTC

v_gene: TRBV6-1
d_gene: .
abundance: many
j_gene: TRBJ2-2
CDR3aa: CASSSRAYLNTGELFF
CDR3nt: TGTGCCAGCAGTAGCAGGGCCTACTTGAACACCGGGGAGCTGTTTTTT

v_gene: TRBV9
d_gene: TRBD2
abundance: .
j_gene: TRBJ2-2
CDR3aa: CASSKTLAGSAGELFF
CDR3nt: TGTGCCAGCAGCAAGACACTAGCGGGAAGCGCCGGGGAGCTGTTTTTT

v_gene: TRBV2
d_gene: .
abundance: many
j_gene: TRBJ1-1
CDR3aa: CASSELQSNTEAFF
CDR3nt: TGTGCCAGCAGTGAACTGCAGTCGAACACTGAAGCTTTCTTT

v_gene: TRBV19
d_gene: TRBD1
abundance: few
j_gene: TRBJ2-3
CDR3aa: CASSIGGGYTDTQYF
CDR3nt: TGTGCCAGTAGTATAGGAGGGGGCTACACAGATACGCAGTATTTT

v_gene: TRBV29-1
d_gene: TRBD1
abundance: many
j_gene: TRBJ2-1
CDR3aa: CSVLVWTGLNEQFF
CDR3nt: TGCAGCGTCCTAGTTTGGACAGGGTTAAATGAGCAGTTCTTC

v_gene: TRBV20-1
d_gene: .
abundance: .
j_gene: TRBJ1-3
CDR3aa: CGGGGTELSGNTIYF
CDR3nt: TGCGGGGGAGGGGGGACCGAGCTTTCGGGAAACACCATATATTTT

v_gene: TRBV19
d_gene: .
abundance: few
j_gene: TRBJ1-1
CDR3aa: CASSILGQSNTEAFF
CDR3nt: TGTGCCAGTAGTATCCTCGGACAGTCTAACACTGAAGCTTTCTTT

v_gene: TRBV7-9
d_gene: .
abundance: .
j_gene: TRBJ2-3
CDR3aa: CASSLVVSLGTQYF
CDR3nt: TGTGCCAGCAGCTTAGTGGTCTCTCTGGGTACGCAGTATTTT

v_gene: TRBV11-3
d_gene: .
abundance: many
j_gene: TRBJ2-3
CDR3aa: CASSPPEGPADTQYF
CDR3nt: TGTGCCAGCAGCCCCCCTGAAGGGCCGGCAGATACGCAGTATTTT

v_gene: TRBV12-3/TRBV12-4
d_gene: TRBD2
abundance: many
j_gene: TRBJ2-1
CDR3aa: CASSFGGSSYNEQFF
CDR3nt: TGTGCCAGCAGCTTCGGGGGGAGCTCCTACAATGAGCAGTTCTTC

v_gene: TRBV5-1
d_gene: .
abundance: .
j_gene: TRBJ2-5
CDR3aa: CASSRSGWPQETQYF
CDR3nt: TGCGCCAGCAGCCGGTCGGGTTGGCCTCAAGAGACCCAGTACTTC

v_gene: TRBV19
d_gene: .
abundance: many
j_gene: TRBJ1-1
CDR3aa: CASSTTPNTEAFF
CDR3nt: TGTGCCAGTAGTACGACGCCGAACACTGAAGCTTTCTTT

v_gene: TRBV7-3
d_gene: .
abundance: many
j_gene: TRBJ2-1
CDR3aa: CASSSGLHNEQFF
CDR3nt: TGTGCCAGCAGCTCCGGACTACACAATGAGCAGTTCTTC

v_gene: TRBV6-5
d_gene: TRBD1
abundance: many
j_gene: TRBJ1-1
CDR3aa: CASSYRDRRTEAFF
CDR3nt: TGTGCCAGCAGTTACAGGGACAGGCGCACTGAAGCTTTCTTT

v_gene: TRBV5-5
d_gene: TRBD1
abundance: few
j_gene: TRBJ1-5
CDR3aa: CASSRTGGEPQHF
CDR3nt: TGTGCCAGCAGCCGGACAGGGGGCGAGCCCCAGCATTTT